Below are 28 T cell receptor beta chains sequenced from a single sample in a study of control samples from healthy donors and cancer patients. TCRdb's copy holds only in-frame clones and misses some; the assay was immunoSEQ multiplex PCR. The sample shows some 20,000 clones, around 80% of them seen only once. Source material: PBMCs. The source is an elderly man with head and neck cancer.

The chain links TRBV9 to TRBJ1-2; no firm D call. Between the trimmed V and J ends, which lost 4 bases and 3 bases, there was a span of 16 bases. This CDR3 has 15 amino acids. Germline CDR1 SGDLS, CDR2 YYNGEE. This chain's CDR3 is CASSPQVREDYGYTF. The CDR3 coding sequence is TGTGCCAGCAGCCCCCAGGTAAGGGAGGACTATGGCTACACCTTC.

The chain is built from TRBV19 and TRBJ2-6; TRBD1 matches 12 bases. Germline lookup yields CDR1 LNHDA and CDR2 SQIVND (reference sequence). The V and J ends lost 7 bases and 4 bases, in that order; junction bases with no gene match: 11. The CDR3 loop spans 18 amino acids. CDR3 bases: TGTGCCAGTATCCTAAGGGGACAGGGGGCGCCAGGGGCCAACGTCCTGACTTTC. The encoded protein is CASILRGQGAPGANVLTF.

J is TRBJ2-2 and V is TRBV27, with 8 bases fitting TRBD2. Germline V CDR1 and CDR2: MNHEY, SMNVEV (reference sequence). The CDR3 totals 13 residues. The V and J ends lost 9 bases and 7 bases, in that order; junction bases with no gene match: 7. The CDR3 DNA reads as TGTGCCAGTAGATTCGGGGGGGGCGGGGAGCTGTTTTTT. Translation: CASRFGGGGELFF.

The chain is built from TRBV29-1 and TRBJ2-3; the match to TRBD1 covers 9 bases. CDR3 length: 12 amino acids. Germline CDR1 reads SQVTM; CDR2 reads ANQGSEA. V shed 7 bases, J shed 4 bases, and the junction held 3 bases outside the gene matches. The CDR3 nucleotides are TGCAGCGGACAGGGGGGCCCAGATACGCAGTATTTT. Its translation: CSGQGGPDTQYF.

Only a few counts were recorded for this clone. The gene calls are TRBV7-9 and TRBJ2-2; D uncertain. Germline V gene lookup returns CDR1 SEHNR and CDR2 FQNEAQ (reference sequence). The V and J ends lost 8 bases and 1 base respectively, with 5 bases between them. The CDR3 consists of 12 residues. This CDR3 is CASALNTGELFF. The CDR3 DNA follows: TGTGCCAGCGCGTTGAACACCGGGGAGCTGTTTTTT.

The chain couples TRBV29-1 to TRBJ2-1, with unresolved D. This CDR3 comprises 10 residues. From germline, CDR1 is SQVTM and CDR2 ANQGSEA. V was clipped by 7 bases and J by 9 bases, with 10 bases between them. Here the CDR3 reads CSASWGEQFF. CDR3 DNA sequence: TGCAGCGCCTCGTGGGGTGAGCAGTTCTTC.

Of note for this clone: Other nucleotide sequences in the sample specify the same CDR3. V is TRBV5-6 and J is TRBJ1-1; D is undetermined. The V gene lost 0 bases and the J gene lost 1 base, with 7 bases spanning the gap. Germline-derived CDR1 and CDR2 are SGHDT and YYEEEE. The CDR3 extends over 14 amino acids. CDR3 nucleotides: TGTGCCAGCAGCTTGGGGACGGCGAACACTGAAGCTTTCTTT. Translating gives CASSLGTANTEAFF. Full variable domain (remainder filled in from reference TRBV5-6 and TRBJ1-1): DAGVTQSPTHLIKTRGQQVTLRCSPKSGHDTVSWYQQALGQGPQFIFQYYEEEERQRGNFPDRFSGHQFPNYSSELNVNALLLGDSALYLCASSLGTANTEAFFGQGTRLTVV.

This clone was counted between two and nine times. The chain employs TRBV9 and TRBJ1-4; D is unresolved. This CDR3 region has 12 residues. Germline V gives CDR1 SGDLS, CDR2 YYNGEE. Trimming removed 8 bases from V and 2 bases from J, with 7 bases in between. The CDR3 bases are TGTGCCAGTGGTAGGACTAATGAAAAACTGTTTTTT. Protein sequence: CASGRTNEKLFF.

The rearrangement uses TRBV7-9 and TRBJ2-1; no reliable D call. The CDR3 length is 13 residues. Trimming took off 2 bases at V and 3 bases at J, with 5 bases between the two ends. Germline V gene sequence: CDR1 SEHNR, CDR2 FQNEAQ (reference sequence). As DNA, the CDR3 is TGTGCCAGCAGCTTAAACAGCTACAATGAGCAGTTCTTC. It translates to CASSLNSYNEQFF.

The genes are TRBV10-2 and TRBJ1-2, with a weak D call TRBD1 (5 bases). In germline, CDR1 is WSHSY, CDR2 SAAADI. CDR3 length: 13 residues. Trimming cost V 3 bases and J 4 bases, with 9 bases left between them. This chain's CDR3 is CASSDWGGYGYTF. CDR3 sequence (DNA): TGCGCCAGCAGTGACTGGGGGGGCTATGGCTACACCTTC.

CDR3 loop: CASSLAGWSYNEQFF. CDR3 nucleotides: TGTGCCAGCAGCTTAGCGGGATGGTCCTACAATGAGCAGTTCTTC. The chain is built from TRBV11-2 and TRBJ2-1, with D possibly being TRBD2 (5 bases). Trimming cost V 1 base and J 1 base, with 8 bases left between them. The CDR3 sequence is 15 residues long. Germline V gene data show CDR1 as SGHAT and CDR2 as FQNNGV.

The chain recombines TRBV7-2 with TRBJ1-4; D perhaps matches TRBD1 (6 bases). Between the trimmed V and J ends, which lost 4 bases and 4 bases, there was a span of 10 bases. This CDR3 contains 14 residues. Germline CDR1 is SGHTA and CDR2 is FQGNSA. CDR3 protein: CASSYGQYNEKLFF. CDR3 sequence (DNA): TGTGCCAGCAGCTACGGACAGTATAATGAAAAACTGTTTTTT.

V and J are TRBV6-1 and TRBJ2-6; D gene unclear. This CDR3 region has 17 residues. The germline V gene has CDR1 MNHNS and CDR2 SASEGT. Deletions cut 2 bases from V and 0 bases from J, with 11 bases between. CDR3 bases: TGTGCCAGCAGTGAAAGCGCAGGTGGCTCTGGGGCCAACGTCCTGACTTTC. Amino acid sequence: CASSESAGGSGANVLTF.

This clone has just a few counts. V gene TRBV19 combines with J gene TRBJ2-7, with D possibly being TRBD2 (6 bases). V lost 3 bases and J lost 6, with 12 bases in between. The CDR3 sequence is 13 residues long. The V gene's germline CDR1 is LNHDA and CDR2 SQIVND (reference sequence). CDR3 loop: CASSIGTSGEQYF. In DNA form, the CDR3 reads TGTGCCAGTAGTATCGGGACTTCGGGCGAGCAGTACTTC.

The chain couples TRBV6-6 to TRBJ2-7; unclear D gene. Trimming took 3 bases from V and 5 from J, leaving 8 bases between them. CDR3 size: 12 residues. Germline lookup yields CDR1 MNHNY and CDR2 SVGAGI (reference sequence). CDR3 bases: TGTGCCAGCAGTTATAGGGTAGACGAGCAGTACTTC. Protein product: CASSYRVDEQYF.

This clone was seen a few times. The V gene is TRBV7-6, the J gene TRBJ1-1; TRBD1 matches 9 bases. Germline CDR1 SGHVS, CDR2 FNYEAQ. V dropped 3 bases and J dropped 5; count of bases not matched to a gene: 13. CDR3 size: 17 residues. The CDR3 loop reads CASSLRVGTGRETEAFF. The DNA for the CDR3 is TGTGCCAGCAGCTTGCGTGTGGGGACAGGGAGAGAAACTGAAGCTTTCTTT.

V is TRBV20-1 and J is TRBJ2-3; 7 positions agree with TRBD2. The V and J ends lost 3 bases and 0 bases, in that order; junction bases with no gene match: 6. The CDR3 extends over 15 amino acids. Per germline, CDR1 DFQATT and CDR2 SNEGSKA (reference sequence). The CDR3 DNA reads TGCAGTGCTAGTAGTCTAGCGGAAAGCACAGATACGCAGTATTTT. Its protein is CSASSLAESTDTQYF.

The chain is built from TRBV10-1 and TRBJ1-1; 9 nucleotides match TRBD1. The V segment lost 0 bases and the J segment 7 bases; nucleotides outside the gene matches: 3. The CDR3 sequence is 14 residues long. The germline V gene has CDR1 WNHNN and CDR2 SYGVQD (reference sequence). The CDR3 coding sequence is TGCGCCAGCAGTGAGTCGGGGACAGGGAATGAAGCTTTCTTT. Amino acid sequence: CASSESGTGNEAFF.

The chain links TRBV6-1 to TRBJ2-7, with TRBD2 identical over 14 bases. Germline V gives CDR1 MNHNS, CDR2 SASEGT. Trimming cost V 6 bases and J 9 bases; bases outside gene matches: 22. The CDR3 is 19 amino acids. In DNA, the CDR3 is TGTGCCAGCAGCGAACTGAGAGATTTCGGGACTAGCGGGAGTGTAGCGCAGTACTTC. This sequence encodes CASSELRDFGTSGSVAQYF.

The chain couples TRBV7-8 to TRBJ1-4, with D uncertain. V lost 2 bases and J lost 6, with 10 bases in between. Germline V gives CDR1 SGHVS, CDR2 FQNEAQ. The CDR3 contains 14 residues. This chain's CDR3 is CASSLNRDYEKLFF. CDR3 coding DNA: TGTGCCAGCAGCTTAAACAGAGACTATGAAAAACTGTTTTTT.

This clone was detected once. The rearrangement joins TRBV5-8 to TRBJ1-1; 7 positions agree with TRBD1. CDR3 size: 14 residues. Germline loops: CDR1 SGHTS, CDR2 YDEGEE. Losses at the gene ends were 7 bases for V and 4 bases for J; bases not matched to a gene: 10. The DNA of the CDR3 is TGTGCCAGCGGCGGGACAGCGTTTGGCACTGAAGCTTTCTTT. This sequence encodes CASGGTAFGTEAFF.

V is TRBV19 and J is TRBJ2-1, with D possibly TRBD2 on 7 matching bases. V dropped 6 bases and J dropped 5 bases, with 17 bases sitting between them. The germline V gene has CDR1 LNHDA and CDR2 SQIVND (reference sequence). The CDR3 extends over 15 amino acids. The CDR3 DNA reads as TGTGCCAGTAGGGGGGGGGCAGGGGCTAACAATGAGCAGTTCTTC. The encoded protein is CASRGGAGANNEQFF.

This clone was counted between two and nine times. The chain joins TRBV4-1 to TRBJ1-5; D is ambiguous. The CDR3 loop spans 14 amino acids. Trimming left V 1 base short and J 7 bases short, with 11 bases between. Germline lookup yields CDR1 MGHRA and CDR2 YSYEKL. In DNA, the CDR3 is TGCGCCAGCAGCCAAGTGGGGTTAGGGCAGCCCCAGCATTTT. This sequence encodes CASSQVGLGQPQHF.

This clone was observed a handful of times. The rearrangement links TRBV27 to TRBJ1-5, with no clear D. This CDR3 comprises 14 residues. Germline V gives CDR1 MNHEY, CDR2 SMNVEV (reference sequence). Trimming took off 3 bases at V and 1 base at J, with 7 bases between the two ends. The CDR3 here is CASSLGSSNQPQHF. The CDR3 DNA is TGTGCCAGCAGTTTGGGGTCGAGCAATCAGCCCCAGCATTTT.

This clone was counted between two and nine times. The chain has TRBV2 and TRBJ2-3; D call uncertain. The CDR3 covers 15 residues. The V end was cut by 0 bases, the J end by 2 bases, with 9 bases between. Germline V gene data show CDR1 as SNHLY and CDR2 as FYNNEI. The chain's CDR3 is CASSEAPGNTDTQYF. As DNA, the CDR3 is TGTGCCAGCAGTGAAGCCCCAGGAAACACAGATACGCAGTATTTT.

This clone showed up just a few times. This chain links TRBV5-1 with TRBJ2-3; 9 bases map to TRBD1. CDR1 is SGHRS, CDR2 YFSETQ, per germline. The CDR3 is 17 amino acids. The V segment lost 1 base and the J segment 1 base; nucleotides outside the gene matches: 7. Here the CDR3 reads CASSLPTGGWGTDTQYF. As DNA, the CDR3 is TGCGCCAGCAGCTTGCCTACAGGGGGCTGGGGCACAGATACGCAGTATTTT.

Here the CDR3 DNA reads TGTGCCAGCAGCTTTGGGGGTAGAGGGAGCAATCAGCCCCAGCATTTT. Residues: CASSFGGRGSNQPQHF. The V call is TRBV5-6, the J call TRBJ1-5; maybe TRBD1 (5 bases). The CDR3 sequence is 16 residues long. Germline CDR1 is SGHDT and CDR2 is YYEEEE. V dropped 2 bases and J dropped 1 base, with 13 bases sitting between them.

V gene TRBV16 combines with J gene TRBJ2-2, with D unresolved. This CDR3 has 11 residues. The V and J ends lost 4 bases and 9 bases respectively, with 6 bases between them. Germline CDR1 KGHSY, CDR2 FQNENV. CDR3 bases: TGTGCCAGCAGCCCATACCGGGAGCTGTTTTTT. Translation gives CASSPYRELFF.